Below are 14 T cell receptor beta chains sequenced from a single sample in a study of shared clonotypes between healthy human individuals. Here immunoSEQ multiplex PCR was the method, and the copy in TCRdb shows in-frame clones only, minus some. The data contain 1.5 million to 2.5 million clones, just under 95% of them singletons. CD45RO-negative, CCR7-selected cells formed the naive CD8 fraction, which excluded terminally differentiated effector memory CD45RA+ cells. The specimen was naive CD8+ T cells sorted from blood. These receptors all stem from a man aged 18 to 29 in good health.

In regard to this clone: The sample holds other DNA sequences that translate to the same CDR3. The chain combines TRBV5-1 with TRBJ2-3; TRBD1 or TRBD2 may be the D gene (6 bases each). Trimming stripped 0 bases from V and 2 bases from J, with 10 bases between. CDR1 and CDR2 from the germline V gene are SGHRS and YFSETQ. The CDR3 covers 15 residues. CDR3 sequence reads: CASSLEGGHTDTQYF. DNA of the CDR3: TGCGCCAGCAGCTTGGAGGGGGGCCACACAGATACGCAGTATTTT.

The V and J genes are TRBV19 and TRBJ2-3; D may correspond to TRBD1 or TRBD2 (5 bases each). V was clipped by 3 bases and J by 0 bases, with 10 bases between them. The germline V gene has CDR1 LNHDA and CDR2 SQIVND (reference sequence). The CDR3 consists of 15 residues. CDR3 DNA: TGTGCCAGTAGTATGGGGGTAGTTAGCACAGATACGCAGTATTTT. Encoded protein: CASSMGVVSTDTQYF.

This clone was detected only once. The same CDR3 is also encoded by other DNA sequences in this sample. The chain uses TRBV19 and TRBJ1-1, with D possibly being TRBD1 (5 bases). V was clipped by 4 bases and J by 3 bases, with 12 bases between them. CDR1 LNHDA and CDR2 SQIVND come from the germline V gene (reference sequence). The length of the CDR3 is 14 residues. CDR3 sequence: CASSSGTGDTEAFF. The CDR3 DNA reads TGTGCCAGTAGTAGCGGGACGGGTGACACTGAAGCTTTCTTT.

The J gene is TRBJ2-5, the V gene TRBV13; a weak D match, TRBD1 (5 bases). The V and J ends lost 3 bases and 5 bases respectively, with 10 bases between them. The CDR3 totals 13 residues. Germline lookup yields CDR1 PRHDT and CDR2 FYEKMQ (reference sequence). CDR3 residues: CASSLVSGETQYF. CDR3 bases: TGTGCCAGCAGCTTGGTGTCAGGGGAGACCCAGTACTTC.

This chain links TRBV12-1 with TRBJ2-5; the D call TRBD2 from the table was never checked on the DNA. TRBV12-1 is a known pseudogene. The CDR3 totals 17 residues. The chain's CDR3 is CASSAGTSGRAQETQYF. CDR3 DNA: TGTGCCAGCAGCGCAGGGACTAGCGGGAGGGCCCAAGAGACCCAGTACTTC.

This rearrangement joins TRBV19 to TRBJ2-7; a weak D match, TRBD2 (6 bases). The CDR3 is 13 amino acids. Looked up from germline, CDR1 is LNHDA and CDR2 is SQIVND (reference sequence). V was cut by 4 bases and J by 3 bases, with 10 bases left in between. DNA of the CDR3: TGTGCCAGTAGTACCGGCGGGGTCTACGAGCAGTACTTC. Protein: CASSTGGVYEQYF.

The chain couples TRBV5-4 to TRBJ2-3, with D perhaps TRBD2 (7 bases). V was pared by 0 bases and J by 2 bases, with 10 bases between. Germline V gene sequence: CDR1 SGHNT, CDR2 YYREEE (reference sequence). This CDR3 has 15 residues. CDR3 protein: CASSLAAGATDTQYF. Here the CDR3 DNA reads TGTGCCAGCAGCTTGGCTGCGGGGGCCACAGATACGCAGTATTTT. Drawing the rest from reference TRBV5-4 and TRBJ2-3, the complete variable domain is ETGVTQSPTHLIKTRGQQVTLRCSSQSGHNTVSWYQQALGQGPQFIFQYYREEENGRGNFPPRFSGLQFPNYSSELNVNALELDDSALYLCASSLAAGATDTQYFGPGTRLTVL.

The chain is built from TRBV2 and TRBJ2-5; D may be TRBD1 (6 bases). CDR1 is SNHLY and CDR2 is FYNNEI in the germline V gene. The CDR3 consists of 17 residues. The germline V and J ends were trimmed by 4 bases and 3 bases, with 21 bases remaining between them. CDR3 bases: TGTGCCAGCAGTGTGAAGGAAAGGGACACCAGGGAAGAGACCCAGTACTTC. It specifies CASSVKERDTREETQYF.

This rearrangement joins TRBV7-8 to TRBJ2-5; perhaps TRBD1 as D (6 bases). The length of the CDR3 is 17 residues. The V gene lost 1 base and the J gene lost 5 bases, with 20 bases spanning the gap. Germline CDR1 reads SGHVS; CDR2 reads FQNEAQ. CDR3 region: CASSLGFPQGLFETQYF. The CDR3 DNA is TGTGCCAGCAGCTTAGGGTTTCCCCAGGGGCTCTTTGAGACCCAGTACTTC.

The V call is TRBV6-1, the J call TRBJ1-1; a possible D gene is TRBD1 (5 bases). Trimming shortened V by 3 bases and J by 3 bases, and 11 bases separated the two germline ends. This CDR3 region has 14 residues. Germline values: CDR1 MNHNS, CDR2 SASEGT. The CDR3 sequence is CASSDGGWDTEAFF. In DNA, the CDR3 is TGTGCCAGCAGTGATGGGGGGTGGGACACTGAAGCTTTCTTT.

The chain links TRBV4-1 to TRBJ2-1; D assignment may be TRBD1 or TRBD2 (6 bases each). V shed 1 base and J shed 4 bases, with 11 bases lying between them. CDR1 MGHRA and CDR2 YSYEKL come from the germline V gene. The CDR3 contains 15 residues. This CDR3 reads CASSQVGGQYNEQFF. The CDR3 bases are TGCGCCAGCAGCCAAGTGGGAGGACAGTACAATGAGCAGTTCTTC.

The genes are TRBV30 and TRBJ2-7, with 9 bases identical to TRBD1. The CDR3 totals 15 residues. Germline V gene data show CDR1 as GTSNPN and CDR2 as SVGIG (reference sequence). Unmatched junction bases numbered 15, after V lost 5 bases and J lost 7 bases. The CDR3 sequence: CAWDSTGTGFDEQYF. In nucleotides, the CDR3 is TGTGCCTGGGACAGCACCGGGACAGGGTTTGATGAGCAGTACTTC.

J is TRBJ2-7 and V is TRBV7-9, with D perhaps matching TRBD1 or TRBD2 (6 bases each). The CDR3 loop spans 13 amino acids. V lost 11 bases to trimming and J lost 1 base, with 15 bases between them. CDR1 SEHNR and CDR2 FQNEAQ come from the germline V gene (reference sequence). CDR3 residues: CAGGTLVSYEQYF. DNA of the CDR3: TGTGCCGGAGGGACACTAGTTTCCTACGAGCAGTACTTC.

DNA for the CDR3: TGTGCCAGCAGCTTAGGCATTTACACTGAAGCTTTCTTT. Its protein product is CASSLGIYTEAFF. The chain has TRBV7-3 and TRBJ1-1, with D hard to call. Per germline, CDR1 SGHTA and CDR2 FQGTGA. The CDR3 is 13 residues long. V was trimmed by 2 bases and J by 3 bases, leaving 7 bases between them.